These T cell receptor beta chains were read from a single sample in a study of cytomegalovirus exposure and HLA in healthy donors. Measured with immunoSEQ multiplex PCR; TCRdb has only the in-frame clones, and not every one. Of around 89,000 clones listed, roughly 80% are singletons. Sequencing was performed on PBMCs. The origin of the receptors is a girl between 2 and 10 years old in good health and CMV-seropositive. The CDR3 runs from the conserved cysteine through the conserved F or W. Rows give clone size only sometimes, using once, few, many, or a class for an expanded clone.

>once|TRBV9
CASSRAMDREETQYF
>-|TRBV4-1
CASSQVGPRQEAFF
>-|TRBV10-3
CAISDLQGDEQYF
>-|TRBV4-1
CASSQGTEPSYEQYF
>-|TRBV4-3
CASSLGTSRDTQYF
>-|TRBV6-1
CASAAPGYEQYF
>-|TRBV6-5
CASSLTRDRRDTEAFF
>-|TRBV28
CASSPWGETNEQYF
>-|TRBV5-6
CASSRRLTGGSGNTIYF
>-|TRBV20-1
CSARIPGLENF
>-|TRBV11-2
CASSFTSTQNTQYF
>-|TRBV6-5
CASSYTRSGNQPQHF
>-|TRBV2
CASSGRTGTYEQYF
>-|TRBV6-1
CASSDRPGNTIYF
>-|TRBV4-3
CASSQEGGFSYNEQFF
>-|TRBV18
CASSSGLAFQETQYF
>-|TRBV28
CASNSPRVAADTQYF
>-|TRBV9
CASSVAYISEGGYTF
>few|TRBV18
CASSPKDRTPEAFF
>-|TRBV5-4
CASSATGGNTEAFF
>-|TRBV29-1
CSVDTGSTDTQYF
>-|TRBV7-9
CASSNRLAGGNEQYF
>-|TRBV28
CASSLSGTSGTYEQYF
>-|TRBV10-3
CAISGTGASYEQYF
>few|TRBV30
CAPLQRAQETQYF
>few|TRBV19
CASIKYYGGDTQYF
>-|TRBV6-1
CASRPGQVYGYTF
>-|TRBV6-6
CASSYPEGGLADTQYF
>-|TRBV5-4
CASSLGVGLAVQETQYF
>-|TRBV30
CAWTVGGSGTDTQYF
>-|TRBV29-1
CSGTSGTNTGELFF
>-|TRBV6-6
CASSPPGQGNTIYF
>-|TRBV6-5
CASTPGWTNDGYTF
>-|TRBV29-1
CSVEGGPGRAPYEQYF
>-|TRBV6-5
CASTPWGVSTEAFF
>-|TRBV7-9
CASSFYPENEQYF
>-|TRBV7-7
CASSLGQDNEQFF
>few|TRBV6-5
CASSYGDRGFNEQFF
>-|TRBV7-2
CASSLGTSGSNEQFF
>-|TRBV4-2
CASSQAAGELFF
>-|TRBV28
CASSYPRDSPGYLNEKLFF
>-|TRBV4-2
CASSQPGLRDTQYF
>-|TRBV30
CAWDQGNYGYTF
>-|TRBV28
CASSLIAAVGRDEQYF
>-|TRBV27
CASSFGDRGPGELFF
>-|TRBV6-1
CASRRQGVEQYF
>-|TRBV2
CASSLGQGQPQHF
>-|TRBV30
CAWSVPAGKYEQYF
>-|TRBV20-1
CSASSVYGYTF
>once|TRBV7-7
CASGRTGGAETQYF